One sample yielded the 19 T cell receptor beta chains listed below, sequenced in a study of radiation and T cells in renal cell carcinoma (dated by TCRdb to the early 2020s). Libraries were built with the immunoSEQ multiplex PCR assay. The clones in this table, taken by TCRdb from immuneACCESS, are in-frame only. Not every clone is retained; where verified, under half of the shortfall comes from an unresolved V gene, and the cause of the rest is unknown. The sample table holds 150,000 or so clones, of which about 85% were seen once. The top ten hold around 4.4% of the sample. The meaning of the sample's time point label: baseline pretreatment blood. The treatment or condition label, read with the paper, signifies: 15 Gy SBRT to primary tumor, nephrectomy 4 weeks later. Sample: blood, taken from a patient whose treatment included radiotherapy and nephrectomy. These receptors all stem from a woman in her seventies with renal cell carcinoma.

The chain links TRBV19 to TRBJ1-5; TRBD1 matches at 11 bases. V lost 3 bases and J lost 4; bases outside the gene matches: 2. This CDR3 is 15 amino acids long. CDR1 and CDR2 from the germline V gene are LNHDA and SQIVND (reference sequence). CDR3 sequence (DNA): TGTGCCAGTAGTATCGGACAGGGGGCAAATCAGCCCCAGCATTTT. This translates into CASSIGQGANQPQHF.

The rearrangement links TRBV6-1 to TRBJ1-2; no definite D call. The CDR3 extends over 15 amino acids. Trimming cost V 0 bases and J 8 bases, with 16 bases left between them. The germline CDR1 and CDR2 sequences are MNHNS and SASEGT. CDR3 nucleotides: TGTGCCAGCAGTGAAGCACACCACAACCCGGTGGGCTACACCTTC. This codes for CASSEAHHNPVGYTF.

This chain uses TRBV6-6 with TRBJ2-1; 7 bases are shared with TRBD2. V lost 6 bases to trimming and J lost 2 bases; unmatched junction nucleotides: 7. The CDR3 loop spans 15 amino acids. Germline CDR1 is MNHNY and CDR2 is SVGAGI (reference sequence). The CDR3 DNA reads TGTGCCAGCAGAATCAGCGGGGCCACCTACAATGAGCAGTTCTTC. Translating gives CASRISGATYNEQFF.

V and J are TRBV2 and TRBJ2-3; D not resolved. The CDR3 loop spans 13 amino acids. V was cut by 6 bases and J by 2 bases, with 9 bases left in between. The germline V gene encodes CDR1 SNHLY and CDR2 FYNNEI. The CDR3 nucleotides are TGTGCCAGCAGCCGCGCGATCACAGATACGCAGTATTTT. Translating it yields CASSRAITDTQYF.

This chain connects TRBV6-6 to TRBJ2-1; 7 bases are shared with TRBD2. Germline V gene lookup returns CDR1 MNHNY and CDR2 SVGAGI (reference sequence). This CDR3 contains 14 residues. The trim removed 0 bases at V and 6 bases at J, leaving 2 bases unmatched. CDR3 sequence (DNA): TGTGCCAGCAGTTACTCGGGACTATCCAATGAGCAGTTCTTC. It encodes CASSYSGLSNEQFF.

The chain has TRBV5-6 and TRBJ1-3, with D possibly TRBD1 on 6 matching bases. CDR3 size: 14 residues. Germline CDR1 reads SGHDT; CDR2 reads YYEEEE. Between the trimmed V and J ends, which lost 0 bases and 6 bases, there was a span of 10 bases. The CDR3 bases are TGTGCCAGCAGCTTGGGGACAGCGATAAACACCATATATTTT. Translating gives CASSLGTAINTIYF.

In the case of this clone: A junction boundary mismatches the germline segment, possibly from a read error. J is TRBJ2-7 and V is TRBV30; D tentatively reads TRBD1 or TRBD2 (5 bases each). Germline assignment: CDR1 GTSNPN and CDR2 SVGIG (reference sequence). The CDR3 totals 15 residues. The CDR3 spells CAWSAGTVRSPMVGF. Here the CDR3 DNA reads TGTGCCTGGAGTGCCGGGACCGTCCGATCTCCGATGGTTGGATTC.

The chain combines TRBV19 with TRBJ2-3; TRBD2 might be the D (7 bases). Germline V gene lookup returns CDR1 LNHDA and CDR2 SQIVND (reference sequence). The CDR3 contains 16 residues. Trimming left V 5 bases short and J 3 bases short, with 18 bases between. The CDR3 DNA reads as TGTGCCAGTAGTTCCCAAGGGGGGGGTGGTACAGATACGCAGTATTTT. This encodes CASSSQGGGGTDTQYF.

Only a few counts were recorded for this clone. The V gene is TRBV30, the J gene TRBJ1-1; 7 bases line up with TRBD1. V lost 7 bases to trimming and J lost 1 base; unmatched junction nucleotides: 3. The CDR3 consists of 12 residues. In germline, CDR1 is GTSNPN, CDR2 SVGIG (reference sequence). The DNA of the CDR3 is TGTGCCTTTAGACAGGGGAACACTGAAGCTTTCTTT. It specifies CAFRQGNTEAFF.

The rearrangement joins TRBV13 to TRBJ2-4; no firm D call. CDR1 and CDR2 (germline): PRHDT, FYEKMQ (reference sequence). The CDR3 is 14 residues long. V was cut by 2 bases and J by 0 bases, with 5 bases left in between. CDR3 amino acids: CASSLFLAKNIQYF. The CDR3, as DNA: TGTGCCAGCAGCTTATTCCTAGCCAAAAACATTCAGTACTTC.

The chain links TRBV4-3 to TRBJ2-7, with D possibly TRBD1 on 6 matching bases. Germline loops: CDR1 LGHNA, CDR2 YSLEER. The CDR3 is made up of 12 amino acids. V was trimmed by 1 base and J by 7 bases, leaving 8 bases between them. The CDR3: CASSQAGDEQYF. Written as DNA, the CDR3 is TGCGCCAGCAGCCAAGCAGGGGATGAGCAGTACTTC.

CDR3 bases: TGTGCCAGCAGTTTAAAGGGACTGATCGTCACGGGGACCCTCCACTTT. Protein product: CASSLKGLIVTGTLHF. The chain is built from TRBV27 and TRBJ1-6, with a weak D call TRBD1 (5 bases). Per germline, CDR1 MNHEY and CDR2 SMNVEV (reference sequence). This CDR3 is built from 16 residues. The V and J ends lost 2 bases and 14 bases respectively, with 22 bases between them.

The chain uses TRBV15 and TRBJ2-7; D is unclear. The CDR3 is 13 residues long. Germline CDR1 LNHNV, CDR2 YYDKDF (reference sequence). V gave up 1 base and J gave up 6 bases, with 10 bases separating them. The DNA of the CDR3 is TGTGCCACCAGCAGAGGGGGTAACTCCGAGCAGTACTTC. Translation: CATSRGGNSEQYF.

The rearrangement joins TRBV7-3 to TRBJ2-1; D is perhaps TRBD1 (5 bases). V shed 2 bases and J shed 7 bases, with 9 bases lying between them. This CDR3 has 13 residues. In germline, CDR1 is SGHTA, CDR2 FQGTGA. CDR3 amino acids: CASSLQGWNEQFF. Written as DNA, the CDR3 is TGTGCCAGCAGCTTACAGGGTTGGAATGAGCAGTTCTTC.

This chain connects TRBV27 to TRBJ1-2; unclear D gene. Germline-derived CDR1 and CDR2 are MNHEY and SMNVEV (reference sequence). Between the trimmed V and J ends, which lost 4 bases and 8 bases, there was a span of 11 bases. This CDR3 region has 12 residues. The chain's CDR3 is CASSSIGEGYTF. CDR3 DNA: TGTGCCAGCAGTTCTATCGGGGAAGGCTACACCTTC.

V and J are TRBV6-1 and TRBJ1-5; TRBD1 aligns across 12 bases. The CDR3 is made up of 15 amino acids. V dropped 0 bases and J dropped 7; count of bases not matched to a gene: 1. Germline lookup yields CDR1 MNHNS and CDR2 SASEGT. Here the CDR3 DNA reads TGTGCCAGCAGTGAAGCCGGGACAGGGGGCCAGCCCCAGCATTTT. Amino acid sequence: CASSEAGTGGQPQHF.

The chain has TRBV2 and TRBJ2-7; D may be TRBD1 (6 bases). This CDR3 is 14 amino acids long. Germline V gene data show CDR1 as SNHLY and CDR2 as FYNNEI. V was trimmed by 1 base and J by 2 bases, leaving 9 bases between them. As DNA, the CDR3 is TGTGCCAGCAGTGAAGGCAGGGGAACCTACGAGCAGTACTTC. Protein: CASSEGRGTYEQYF.

The rearrangement joins TRBV5-1 to TRBJ2-2, with D hard to call. CDR3 length: 14 residues. Germline CDR1 reads SGHRS; CDR2 reads YFSETQ. The ends were cut back, 0 bases at V and 0 bases at J, with 3 bases in the middle. CDR3 region: CASSLDSNTGELFF. The CDR3 DNA reads as TGCGCCAGCAGCTTGGACTCGAACACCGGGGAGCTGTTTTTT.

The rearrangement links TRBV5-1 to TRBJ2-2, with TRBD2 as a possible D gene (5 bases). The germline V and J ends were trimmed by 4 bases and 4 bases, with 8 bases remaining between them. From germline, CDR1 is SGHRS and CDR2 YFSETQ. The CDR3 consists of 13 residues. The CDR3 sequence is CASSPGFTGELFF. CDR3 sequence (DNA): TGCGCCAGCAGCCCGGGGTTCACCGGGGAGCTGTTTTTT. Looking up the rest from reference TRBV5-1 and TRBJ2-2 gives the full variable domain: KAGVTQTPRYLIKTRGQQVTLSCSPISGHRSVSWYQQTPGQGLQFLFEYFSETQRNKGNFPGRFSGRQFSNSRSEMNVSTLELGDSALYLCASSPGFTGELFFGEGSRLTVL.